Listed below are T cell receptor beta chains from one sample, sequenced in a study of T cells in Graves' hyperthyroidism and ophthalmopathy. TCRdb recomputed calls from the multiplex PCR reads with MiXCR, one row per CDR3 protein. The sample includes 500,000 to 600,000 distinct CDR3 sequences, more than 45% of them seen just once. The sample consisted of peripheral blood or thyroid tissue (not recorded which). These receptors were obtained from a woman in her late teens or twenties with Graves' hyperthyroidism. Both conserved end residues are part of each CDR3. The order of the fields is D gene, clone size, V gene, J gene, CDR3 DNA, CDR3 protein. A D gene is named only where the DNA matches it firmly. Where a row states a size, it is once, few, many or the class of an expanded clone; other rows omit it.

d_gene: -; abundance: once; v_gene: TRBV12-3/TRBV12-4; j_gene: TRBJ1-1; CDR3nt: TGTGCCAGCAGTACGGACAGTACTGAAGCTTTCTTT; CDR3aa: CASSTDSTEAFF
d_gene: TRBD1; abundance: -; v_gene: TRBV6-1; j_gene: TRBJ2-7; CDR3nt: TGTGCCATTAGCGCCGGGACAGGGATTTACGAGCAGTACTTC; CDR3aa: CAISAGTGIYEQYF
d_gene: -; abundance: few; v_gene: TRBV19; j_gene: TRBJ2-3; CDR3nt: TGTGCCAGTGACGTGGGATCGAGCACAGATACGCAGTATTTT; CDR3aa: CASDVGSSTDTQYF
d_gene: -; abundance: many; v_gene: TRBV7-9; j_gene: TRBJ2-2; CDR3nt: TGTGCCAGCAGCTTAGCAGGCGACCGCGGGGAGCTGTTTTTT; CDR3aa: CASSLAGDRGELFF
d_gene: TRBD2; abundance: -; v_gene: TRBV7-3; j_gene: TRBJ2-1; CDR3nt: TGTGCTAGCAGCCCAGGACTAGCGGGGCCTTGGGAGCAGTTCTTC; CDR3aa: CASSPGLAGPWEQFF
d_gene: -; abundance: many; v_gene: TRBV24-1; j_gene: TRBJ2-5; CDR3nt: TGTGCCACCAGTGACCAGGGGCAAGAGACCCAGTACTTC; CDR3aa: CATSDQGQETQYF
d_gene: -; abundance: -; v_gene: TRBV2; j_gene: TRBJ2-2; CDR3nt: TGTGCCAGCAGGGGACAAGCCAGGGAGCTGTTTTTT; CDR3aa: CASRGQARELFF
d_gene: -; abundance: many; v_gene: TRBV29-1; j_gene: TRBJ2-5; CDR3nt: TGCAGCGTTGAAGGGAGCGCGCTCGGGGAGACCCAGTACTTC; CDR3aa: CSVEGSALGETQYF
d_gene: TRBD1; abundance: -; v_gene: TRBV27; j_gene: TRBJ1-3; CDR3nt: TGTGCCTCATGGGACAGGGTGACTGGAAACACCATATATTTT; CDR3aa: CASWDRVTGNTIYF
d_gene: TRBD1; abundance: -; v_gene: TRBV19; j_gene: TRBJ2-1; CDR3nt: TGTGCCAGTAGTTTCCGTCCCGGGACAGTGAATGAGCAGTTCTTC; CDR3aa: CASSFRPGTVNEQFF
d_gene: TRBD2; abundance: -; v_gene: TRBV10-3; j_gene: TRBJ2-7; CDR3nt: TGTGCCATCCTAGCGGGAGAGCGTGGAGAGCAGTACTTC; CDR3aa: CAILAGERGEQYF
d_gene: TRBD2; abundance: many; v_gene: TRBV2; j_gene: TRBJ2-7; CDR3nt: TGTGCCAGCAGTGAAGCCCATCCCCGGCTAGCGGAATACGAGCAGTACTTC; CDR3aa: CASSEAHPRLAEYEQYF
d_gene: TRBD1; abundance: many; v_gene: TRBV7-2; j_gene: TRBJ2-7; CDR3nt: TGTGCCAGCAGCTTACGCGACAGGGGCTACGAGCAGTACTTC; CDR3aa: CASSLRDRGYEQYF
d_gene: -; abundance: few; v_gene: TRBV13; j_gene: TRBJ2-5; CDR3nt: TGTGCCACCTCTGGTCCGGGGCTATTTGGGACCCAGTACTTC; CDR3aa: CATSGPGLFGTQYF
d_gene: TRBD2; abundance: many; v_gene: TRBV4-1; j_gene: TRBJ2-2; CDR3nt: TGCGCCAGCAGCCAACGCGGGAGGCGATCCGGGGAGCTGTTTTTT; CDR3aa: CASSQRGRRSGELFF
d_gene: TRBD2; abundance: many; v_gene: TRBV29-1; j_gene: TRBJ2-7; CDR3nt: TGCAGCGTCCTAATTTTTAGGACTAGCGGGAGGGCTTCTTACGAGCAGTACTTC; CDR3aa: CSVLIFRTSGRASYEQYF
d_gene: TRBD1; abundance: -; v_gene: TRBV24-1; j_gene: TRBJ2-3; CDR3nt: TGTGCCACCAGTGATCCCGGGACAGGGGTCACAGATACGCAGTATTTT; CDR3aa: CATSDPGTGVTDTQYF
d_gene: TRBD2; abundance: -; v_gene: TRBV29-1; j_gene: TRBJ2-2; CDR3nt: TGCAGCGTTCGCGGACTAGCGGACTTGAAAGGCAATGAGCAGTTTTTT; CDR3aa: CSVRGLADLKGNEQFF
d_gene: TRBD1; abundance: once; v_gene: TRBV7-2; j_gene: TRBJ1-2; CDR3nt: TGTGCCAGCAGCATCACCGGGACAGGGGGTGGAGGGAGCTACACCTTC; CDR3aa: CASSITGTGGGGSYTF
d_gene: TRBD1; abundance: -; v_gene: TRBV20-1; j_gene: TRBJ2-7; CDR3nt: TGCAGTGCTAGATGGACAGGGGTGGACGAGCAGTACTTC; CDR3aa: CSARWTGVDEQYF
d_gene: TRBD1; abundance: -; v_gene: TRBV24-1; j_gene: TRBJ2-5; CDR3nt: TGTGCCACCCCTCCTAGGACAGGGGTCTTCGGTTACCAAGAGACCCAGTACTTC; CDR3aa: CATPPRTGVFGYQETQYF